This entry lists 20 T cell receptor beta chains sequenced from one sample in a study of T cell changes during pregnancy in multiple sclerosis. Sequencing used immunoSEQ multiplex PCR; TCRdb keeps in-frame clones, though not all of them. The sample lists 25,000 to 40,000 clones, about nine tenths occurring once. This material consisted of CD8+ T cells from peripheral blood mononuclear cells, taken in the second trimester of pregnancy. These receptors came from a female donor in good health, enrolled as a control in a pregnancy study.

This chain uses TRBV30 with TRBJ2-1, with D tentatively TRBD1 (5 bases). The CDR3 totals 14 residues. Germline V CDR1 and CDR2: GTSNPN, SVGIG (reference sequence). V was pared by 0 bases and J by 7 bases, with 13 bases between. CDR3 protein: CAWSVGQGQNEQFF. CDR3 nucleotide sequence: TGTGCCTGGAGTGTAGGGCAGGGCCAGAATGAGCAGTTCTTC.

DNA of the CDR3: TGTGCCAGCAGCCTGGCGGGAATCAATCAGCCCCAGCATTTT. Amino acids: CASSLAGINQPQHF. The V gene is TRBV25-1, the J gene TRBJ1-5, with D uncertain. Trimming left V 6 bases short and J 3 bases short, with 12 bases between. The germline V gene has CDR1 MGHDK and CDR2 SYGVNS. The CDR3 is made up of 14 amino acids. The full variable domain, rest sourced from reference TRBV25-1 and TRBJ1-5, is EADIYQTPRYLVIGTGKKITLECSQTMGHDKMYWYQQDPGMELHLIHYSYGVNSTEKGDLSSESTVSRIRTEHFPLTLESARPSHTSQYLCASSLAGINQPQHFGDGTRLSIL.

The rearrangement links TRBV14 to TRBJ2-7; D is undetermined. This CDR3 is 14 amino acids long. Trimming took 1 base from V and 2 from J, leaving 9 bases between them. Germline-derived CDR1 and CDR2 are SGHDN and FVKESK. The CDR3, as DNA: TGTGCCAGCAGCCAAGGTCTGAGAACCTACGAGCAGTACTTC. Protein product: CASSQGLRTYEQYF.

This chain links TRBV4-3 with TRBJ2-5; weak D call: TRBD2 (6 bases). The DNA matches TRBJ2-7 better at its end, which makes the J call doubtful. This CDR3 comprises 15 residues. Germline V lookup: CDR1 LGHNA, CDR2 YSLEER. The CDR3 here is CASSQDPREFYEQYF. CDR3 nucleotide sequence: TGCGCCAGCAGCCAAGACCCCCGGGAGTTCTACGAGCAGTACTTC.

This sequence joins TRBV5-5 and TRBJ1-6; a weak D match, TRBD1 (5 bases). This CDR3 is built from 17 residues. Germline CDR1 and CDR2: SGHKS and YYEKEE (reference sequence). V lost 0 bases and J lost 7, with 17 bases in between. This CDR3 reads CASSLDRYSLGNSPLHF. CDR3 bases: TGTGCCAGCAGCTTGGACAGGTATTCCCTCGGGAATTCACCCCTCCACTTT.

The table lists this clone with a count of one. The V and J genes are TRBV21-1 and TRBJ1-2; TRBD1, the table's D call, lacks a check against the DNA. TRBV21-1 is tagged as a pseudogene. The CDR3 is made up of 18 amino acids. DNA of the CDR3: TGTGCCAGCAGCAAAGTTGACGGGACAGGGATGCGGAACTATGGCTACACCTTC. Protein sequence: CASSKVDGTGMRNYGYTF.

This clone appeared a single time. The V call is TRBV6-1, the J call TRBJ2-7; 9 bases fit TRBD1. Losses at the gene ends were 11 bases for V and 2 bases for J; bases not matched to a gene: 10. This CDR3 spans 14 amino acids. Germline lookup yields CDR1 MNHNS and CDR2 SASEGT. The CDR3 is CAESPGQGPYEQYF. DNA of the CDR3: TGTGCCGAATCCCCGGGACAGGGACCCTACGAGCAGTACTTC.

A single count supports this clone. The V call is TRBV19, the J call TRBJ1-2; 7 bases map to TRBD1. Germline-derived CDR1 and CDR2 are LNHDA and SQIVND (reference sequence). The CDR3 extends over 20 amino acids. Trimming removed 2 bases from V and 0 bases from J; junction bases left unmatched: 18. The CDR3 coding sequence is TGTGCCAGTAGTATAAACCGTGTTTATCGGGACAGCGAACCTAACTATGGCTACACCTTC. Translated: CASSINRVYRDSEPNYGYTF.

The CDR3: CASSITGRLKLFF. The CDR3 DNA is TGTGCCAGTAGTATCACCGGTCGTCTTAAACTGTTTTTT. The genes are TRBV19 and TRBJ1-4; no clear D gene. CDR1 and CDR2 from the germline V gene are LNHDA and SQIVND (reference sequence). V gave up 3 bases and J gave up 11 bases, with 13 bases separating them. The CDR3 consists of 13 residues.

This rearrangement joins TRBV7-6 to TRBJ1-3, with TRBD1 identical over 10 bases. The CDR3 is 16 amino acids. CDR1 is SGHVS and CDR2 is FNYEAQ in the germline V gene. V shed 5 bases, J shed 0 bases, and the junction held 4 bases outside the gene matches. CDR3 sequence: CASSGDRGYSGNTIYF. The DNA of the CDR3 is TGTGCCAGCAGCGGGGACAGGGGTTACTCTGGAAACACCATATATTTT. Using reference TRBV7-6 and TRBJ1-3 for the parts outside the CDR3, the full variable domain is GAGVSQSPRYKVTKRGQDVALRCDPISGHVSLYWYRQALGQGPEFLTYFNYEAQQDKSGLPNDRFSAERPEGSISTLTIQRTEQRDSAMYRCASSGDRGYSGNTIYFGEGSWLTVV.

Here the CDR3 reads CASSEGQGNSPLHF. The CDR3, as DNA: TGTGCCAGCAGTGAGGGACAAGGGAATTCACCCCTCCACTTT. The V call is TRBV25-1, the J call TRBJ1-6, with D possibly matching TRBD1 (6 bases). There are 14 residues in the CDR3. V was cut by 3 bases and J by 7 bases, with 10 bases left in between. The germline V gene encodes CDR1 MGHDK and CDR2 SYGVNS.

This clone was found once. The CDR3 is CASSQGHEAFF. CDR3 in DNA: TGCGCCAGCAGCCAAGGGCATGAAGCTTTCTTT. V is TRBV4-1 and J is TRBJ1-1; no clear D gene. The CDR3 runs to 11 residues. Germline V gene sequence: CDR1 MGHRA, CDR2 YSYEKL. Trimming cost V 1 base and J 7 bases, with 4 bases left between them.

The chain uses TRBV4-2 and TRBJ2-1, with D perhaps TRBD2 (5 bases). The CDR3 runs to 14 residues. CDR1 is LGHNA and CDR2 is YNFKEQ in the germline V gene. V gave up 3 bases and J gave up 7 bases, with 13 bases separating them. CDR3 nucleotides: TGTGCCAGCAGCCACGAGAGGGTCGGGAATGAGCAGTTCTTC. Residues: CASSHERVGNEQFF.

The chain is built from TRBV7-6 and TRBJ1-1; 10 bases line up with TRBD1. The junction had 5 bases not matched to a gene; V was cut back by 4 bases and J by 3 bases. Germline loops: CDR1 SGHVS, CDR2 FNYEAQ. This CDR3 has 15 residues. The CDR3: CASSSSGQGDTEAFF. The CDR3 DNA follows: TGTGCCAGCAGCTCCTCCGGACAGGGGGACACTGAAGCTTTCTTT.

This clone occurred once. Written as DNA, the CDR3 is TGTGCCAGCAGCTCGACAGATGCAACTAATGAAAAACTGTTTTTT. As protein: CASSSTDATNEKLFF. V is TRBV7-8 and J is TRBJ1-4; D is possibly TRBD1 (5 bases). From germline, CDR1 is SGHVS and CDR2 FQNEAQ. The V end was cut by 4 bases, the J end by 0 bases, with 9 bases between. The CDR3 contains 15 residues.

This chain joins TRBV15 and TRBJ1-2; no definite D call. Germline CDR1 LNHNV, CDR2 YYDKDF (reference sequence). The CDR3 spans 16 residues. V shed 4 bases and J shed 6 bases, with 21 bases lying between them. The CDR3 sequence: CATSTGTARDTNGYTF. In DNA, the CDR3 is TGTGCCACCAGCACGGGAACTGCCCGAGACACCAATGGCTACACCTTC.

Sample share makes this clone medium-sized. Other DNA sequences from this sample encode an identical CDR3 as well. V and J are TRBV7-6 and TRBJ2-1, with 7 bases aligning to TRBD2. The CDR3 is made up of 14 amino acids. The trim removed 0 bases at V and 4 bases at J, leaving 0 bases unmatched. Germline CDR1 and CDR2: SGHVS and FNYEAQ. The DNA of the CDR3 is TGTGCCAGCAGCTTAGCGGGGGGGTACAATGAGCAGTTCTTC. It translates to CASSLAGGYNEQFF.

This chain links TRBV12-5 with TRBJ2-7; 10 nucleotides align to TRBD1. Germline assignment: CDR1 LGHNT and CDR2 FRNRAP. This CDR3 comprises 14 residues. J gave up 6 bases and V 4 bases, and 6 bases lay outside the gene matches. The CDR3 spells CASGSDRGRVEQYF. The CDR3 bases are TGTGCTAGTGGTTCCGACAGGGGGCGCGTCGAGCAGTACTTC.

This clone was detected a few times. This chain uses TRBV6-4 with TRBJ1-6; the match to TRBD1 covers 9 bases. Germline assignment: CDR1 MRHNA and CDR2 SNTAGT. The CDR3 consists of 15 residues. J was trimmed by 9 bases and V by 0 bases; bases with no gene match: 3. For the CDR3, the DNA is TGTGCCAGCAGTGACTCGAGGGACAGGGCTTCACCCCTCCACTTT. Amino acids: CASSDSRDRASPLHF.

The chain uses TRBV30 and TRBJ1-1, with 8 bases that match TRBD1. There are 13 residues in the CDR3. The germline gives CDR1 GTSNPN, CDR2 SVGIG (reference sequence). With 2 bases clipped from V and 3 bases from J, the junction kept 2 bases outside the gene matches. The CDR3 bases are TGTGCCTGGAGTCCGGACAGGGACACTGAAGCTTTCTTT. This encodes CAWSPDRDTEAFF.